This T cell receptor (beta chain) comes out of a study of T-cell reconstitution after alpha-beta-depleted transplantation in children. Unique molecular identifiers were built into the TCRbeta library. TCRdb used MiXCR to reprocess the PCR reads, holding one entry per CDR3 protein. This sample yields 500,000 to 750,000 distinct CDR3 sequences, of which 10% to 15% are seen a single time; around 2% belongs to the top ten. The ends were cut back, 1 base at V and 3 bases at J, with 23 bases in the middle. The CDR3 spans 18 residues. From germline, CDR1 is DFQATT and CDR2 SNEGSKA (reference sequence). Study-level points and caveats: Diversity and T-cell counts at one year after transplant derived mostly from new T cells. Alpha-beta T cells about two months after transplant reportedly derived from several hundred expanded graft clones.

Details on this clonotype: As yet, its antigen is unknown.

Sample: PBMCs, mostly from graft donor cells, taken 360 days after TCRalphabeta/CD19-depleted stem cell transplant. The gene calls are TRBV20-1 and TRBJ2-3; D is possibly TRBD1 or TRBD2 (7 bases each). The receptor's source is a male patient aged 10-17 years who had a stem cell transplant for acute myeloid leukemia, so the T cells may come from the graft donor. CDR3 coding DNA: TGCAGTGCTAGAGGCCGAGCAGGGGGAGGGACTCCGACAGATACGCAGTATTTT. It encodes CSARGRAGGGTPTDTQYF.